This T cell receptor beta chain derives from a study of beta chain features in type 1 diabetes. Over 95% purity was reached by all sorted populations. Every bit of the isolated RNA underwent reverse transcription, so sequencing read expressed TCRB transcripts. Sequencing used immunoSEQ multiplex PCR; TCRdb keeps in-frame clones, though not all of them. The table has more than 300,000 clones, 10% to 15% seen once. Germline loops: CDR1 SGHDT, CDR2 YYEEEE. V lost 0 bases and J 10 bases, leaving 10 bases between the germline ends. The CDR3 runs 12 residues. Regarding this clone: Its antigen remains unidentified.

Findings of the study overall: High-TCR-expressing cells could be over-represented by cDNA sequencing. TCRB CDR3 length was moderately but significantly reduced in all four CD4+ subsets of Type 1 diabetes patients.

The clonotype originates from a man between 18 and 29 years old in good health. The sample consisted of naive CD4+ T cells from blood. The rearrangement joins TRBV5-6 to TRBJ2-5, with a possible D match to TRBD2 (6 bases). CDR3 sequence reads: CASSLEWRDQYF. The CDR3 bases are TGTGCCAGCAGCTTGGAATGGAGGGACCAGTACTTC.